The 4 T cell receptor beta chains listed next were all sequenced from one sample in a study of T cells in localized non-small cell lung cancer. Using immunoSEQ multiplex PCR, the repertoire was profiled, and TCRdb retains in-frame clones only, with some absent. This sample has some 78,000 clones, with approximately 84% found just once. The sequencing here drew on peripheral blood, taken before any cancer treatment. The receptors originated from a man aged 35 to 70 with stage I lung adenocarcinoma.

This chain connects TRBV28 to TRBJ2-3; D is undetermined. The CDR3 runs 13 residues. Deletions cut 8 bases from V and 4 bases from J, with 13 bases between. The germline CDR1 and CDR2 sequences are MDHEN and SYDVKM. CDR3 region: CASLTRFADTQYF. CDR3 DNA sequence: TGTGCCAGCCTGACAAGATTCGCAGATACGCAGTATTTT.

This rearrangement joins TRBV19 to TRBJ1-2, with 7 nucleotides matching TRBD1. V was clipped by 3 bases and J by 8 bases; unmatched bases: 15. Germline loops: CDR1 LNHDA, CDR2 SQIVND (reference sequence). The CDR3 length is 16 residues. For the CDR3, the DNA is TGTGCCAGTAGTATCCCCCGCGTCAGGGGGTTGAGCGGCTACACCTTC. It translates to CASSIPRVRGLSGYTF.

The CDR3 region has the DNA TGTGCCAGCAGCCCCTTTCAGGGGATACGGAACGAGCAGTACTTC. Its translation: CASSPFQGIRNEQYF. The chain employs TRBV5-8 and TRBJ2-7, with D possibly matching TRBD1 (6 bases). Germline-derived CDR1 and CDR2 are SGHTS and YDEGEE. Trimming took off 4 bases at V and 5 bases at J, with 19 bases between the two ends. CDR3 size: 15 residues.

V gene TRBV27 combines with J gene TRBJ1-1, with TRBD1 as a possible D gene (6 bases). The CDR3 runs 13 residues. Germline CDR1 is MNHEY and CDR2 is SMNVEV (reference sequence). The V end lost 2 bases, the J end lost 4 bases, and 8 bases lay between the germline ends. The CDR3 here is CASSLRGFTEAFF. The DNA of the CDR3 is TGTGCCAGCAGTTTAAGGGGGTTCACTGAAGCTTTCTTT.